This T cell receptor beta chain derives from a study of T cells in Graves' hyperthyroidism and ophthalmopathy. Study background: Upon initial diagnosis and before any treatment, peripheral blood was collected. General study results and limits: A model of 13 V-J pairs discriminated ophthalmopathy from stable hyperthyroidism. Expanded thyroid clonotypes (above 0.001) were mostly also found in blood.

Amplified TCR beta CDR3 regions derived from RNA transcripts. The HTBI primer set served for first-round RT-PCR of the TCR CDR3. Each CDR3 protein gets one entry after TCRdb re-called the multiplex PCR reads with MiXCR. Counted here are 280,000 or so distinct CDR3 sequences, less than 30% occurring once; the ten biggest clones make up about a quarter. A word on this clonotype: Its target is unknown.

Per germline, CDR1 SGHTA and CDR2 FQGNSA. This CDR3 spans 15 amino acids. Trimming took 1 base from V and 6 from J; bases not matched to a gene: 7. The sequencing input was blood. The rearrangement uses TRBV7-2 and TRBJ2-7, with TRBD1 identical over 9 bases. The source is a man aged 35 to 55 with Graves' hyperthyroidism that later progressed to Graves' ophthalmopathy. The chain's CDR3 is CASSLGTGEISEQYF. The CDR3 DNA reads TGTGCCAGCAGCTTAGGGACAGGGGAAATAAGCGAGCAGTACTTC. The full variable domain, completed using reference TRBV7-2 and TRBJ2-7, is GAGVSQSPSNKVTEKGKDVELRCDPISGHTALYWYRQSLGQGLEFLIYFQGNSAPDKSGLPSDRFSAERTGGSVSTLTIQRTQQEDSAVYLCASSLGTGEISEQYFGPGTRLTVT.